The source of this TCR beta chain is a study of beta chain features in type 1 diabetes (dated by TCRdb to 2017 to 2018). The study in broad terms: Mean age, gender distribution, total cell number and subset yield did not differ between patients and healthy donors. A total of some 100,000,000 sorted cells were examined across all samples, and a strong correlation was observed between cell number per subset and RNA yield. In the study, recently diagnosed type 1 diabetes patients and matched healthy donors were compared on the TCRB repertoires of their sorted circulating CD4+ T cell subsets. Regulatory and stem cell-like memory subsets were isolated from only 8 patients and about 8 healthy donors, whereas naive and central memory subsets came from all 30 or so donors.

In the case of this clone: Its antigen is still unknown. Per-base qualities were not stored, and no clone one base away is much larger.

The High Capacity cDNA Reverse Transcription Kit was used to reverse transcribe all of the isolated RNA, meaning that expressed TCRB transcripts were what got sequenced. Deep immunoSEQ sequencing was performed on naive, central memory and regulatory T cell samples, with an average of roughly 4 million total reads per sample. Sorted cells were lysed in RLT buffer, and RNA was extracted using DNase-treated RNeasy Micro or Mini kits according to cell number. To prevent cross-contamination, every cell subset was processed on its own, while patient and healthy donor samples were processed together. TCRB sequences were amplified from cDNA with the immunoSEQ multiplex PCR, producing 87-bp fragments spanning the CDR3 region. Amplicons were sequenced on the Illumina HiSeq platform. The study's processing was this. PCR bias was computationally corrected using synthetic template baselines, reads within Hamming distance 2 were collapsed, and singletons that could not be merged were discarded. Reads were aligned against IMGT so that V, D and J genes, CDR3 length and insertions or deletions at six rearrangement sites could be assigned. Clonotype counts were normalized to sorted cell number within each subset before computing true diversity and Gini coefficients with the tcR R package. Repertoire sharing was quantified using the overlap coefficient calculated on TCRB nucleotide sequences. In TCRdb, the immuneACCESS table is reduced to in-frame sequences with V and J assigned. These tables do not hold every clone; where another copy was compared, an unresolved V gene accounts for under half, and the others remain unexplained. That table furnishes V, J and clone size, whereas the DNA furnished D and trimming. The sample profile shows about 240,000 clones; around 26% of them were found once. 4% of the sample lies in the top ten.

The full study reports these points: In all four CD4+ subsets, TCRB CDR3 length was moderately but significantly shorter in type 1 diabetes patients. Fewer insertions and more nucleotide deletions at VDJ recombination sites were observed in patients with type 1 diabetes, implying thymic rearrangement abnormalities. The naive, central memory and regulatory TCRB repertoires appeared to resemble one another more closely among patients than among healthy donors. PCR might favor shorter templates, but patient and control samples were amplified and corrected together, so any skew would affect both groups equally. Only small numbers of individuals were included in the HLA sub-analyses, which left unresolved whether HLA type had any influence on TCRB rearrangement. Because cDNA was sequenced instead of genomic DNA, highly expressing activated cells could be over-represented, though the groups showed no difference in activation or CD3 levels.

Each donor gave one peripheral blood draw, averaging about 120 mL, which was collected into heparinised tubes. Naive, central memory, regulatory and stem cell-like memory CD4+ T cells were sorted on a BD FACSAria II using a panel including CD45RO, CCR7, CD25, CD127, CD95 and CD27. A purity above 95% was achieved for all sorted populations. PBMCs were isolated immediately by Lymphoprep density gradient centrifugation and stained directly without culture. To minimize batch effects, samples were stained and sorted in pairs, one healthy donor with one patient per experiment. At the junction V is shortened by 3 bases and J by 8 bases, with 18 bases in between. Reading from cysteine to phenylalanine, the CDR3 counts 15 amino acids. Only the CDR3 DNA is retained, 45 bases long and in frame from the first base. The germline V gene encodes CDR1 SGHAT and CDR2 FQNNGV.

The sequencing input was central memory CD4+ T cells from blood. This TCR came from a young man in good health. The chain uses TRBV11-2 and TRBJ2-3; the D region possibly corresponds to TRBD2 (5 bases align). The nucleotides are TGTGCCAGCAGCTTCCCGATGGGAGATCGGGGTACGCAGTATTTT. Protein translation: CASSFPMGDRGTQYF.